This T cell receptor beta chain was captured in a study of OX40 agonist ivuxolimab in advanced cancers. About the study: Every 2 weeks, patients got intravenous ivuxolimab at one of six dose levels (0.01-10 mg/kg). Prior anti-PD-1, anti-PD-L1 or anti-CTLA-4 therapy was allowed; around 43% had some.

Of note for this clone: The target antigen is unknown.

V lost 6 bases to trimming and J lost 1 base, with 9 bases between them. The CDR3 totals 13 residues. Germline CDR1 is MDHEN and CDR2 is SYDVKM. TCRdb's copy holds only in-frame clones and misses some; the assay was immunoSEQ multiplex PCR. The sample holds about 98,000 clones, around nine tenths seen once. Study results and caveats: CD4+ and CD8+ blood T cells expanded clonally by week 6 at 0.1 to 3.0 mg/kg.

The source of this sequence is an adult with an advanced solid tumor such as melanoma, head and neck, liver or kidney cancer. Sequenced material: CD4+ or CD8+ T cells sorted from blood, taken in a trial of the OX40 agonist ivuxolimab. The chain has TRBV28 and TRBJ1-1; D gene uncertain. This CDR3 is CASSWGSNTEAFF. CDR3 DNA sequence: TGTGCCAGCAGCTGGGGTTCGAACACTGAAGCTTTCTTT.